This T cell receptor (beta chain) was found in a study of blood T cell repertoires in COVID-19. Across the whole study: Material from acute and convalescent COVID-19 was sourced from the United States, Italy and Spain. The cDNA or gDNA used as material had been derived from T cells, B-cell-depleted T cells, or PBMCs.

Participants spanned ages about 18 to 100 years and resided in about two dozen US areas. There are 16 residues in the CDR3. The V segment lost 3 bases and the J segment 4 bases; nucleotides outside the gene matches: 8. Germline V gene lookup returns CDR1 KGHDR and CDR2 SFDVKD. Method: immunoSEQ multiplex PCR; TCRdb's copy keeps in-frame clones and lacks some. The sample includes some 300,000 clones, about 90% seen only once; the top ten take 2.9%. The sequencing sample was made of PBMCs or T cells enriched from blood (not recorded which). This chain uses TRBV24-1 with TRBJ1-2, with TRBD1 matching 9 bases. This receptor was taken from a woman aged 45 to 65 who had been exposed to COVID-19. The CDR3 nucleotides read TGTGCCACCAGTGATGCCACCGGGACAGGGTCCTATGGCTACACCTTC. Its translation is CATSDATGTGSYGYTF.